This T cell receptor beta chain was documented in a study of blood T cells in healthy people across ages (dated by TCRdb to 2014 to 2015). About the full investigation: In model experiments, template switching captured roughly one uniquely barcoded TCR beta cDNA molecule for every two T cells. Age-related changes in TCR beta repertoire diversity were measured in the study by deep sequencing normalized with unique cDNA molecular identifiers. The study analyzed two additional independent replicas of 1 million unique cDNA reads from the same blood draw for two donors, one aged 18 to 30 and one aged 80 or older. To avoid experimental bias, donors of different ages were distributed randomly across sequencing lanes. Donors were grouped into four age groups: young (average roughly 17 years), middle-aged (39), aged (around 60) and long-lived (around 82). Broad study findings and their caveats: Since profiling was done on bulk unsorted PBMCs, naive and antigen-experienced compartments could not be conclusively compared. Estimates of total diversity based on one million sequenced T cells were considered lower bounds and underestimates. The CMV infection status of donors was not known, potentially confounding age-related changes in expanded clonotypes. Observed TCR beta diversity per million T cells fell roughly linearly with age, and a significant reduction was already apparent by age approximately 41. Compared with the aged group, the long-lived group had more naive CD4+ T cells, fewer expanded clones and increased TCR diversity, a pattern suggesting age selection. There was a strong correlation between observed TCR beta diversity and the percentage of naive T cells measured by flow cytometry.

The CDR3 contains 13 residues, cysteine and phenylalanine counted. Only the CDR3 part of the read is kept: 39 bases, read in frame from the first base. Reading the germline V gene (reference sequence) gives CDR1 DFQATT and CDR2 SNEGSKA. The germline ends are 12 bases apart after V is trimmed by 3 bases and J by 4 bases. This clonotype appeared a few times. The antigen it binds to is not known. The record has no base qualities; no much larger clone is one base away. Systemically healthy Caucasian individuals from Russia, some 38 in total and aged about 6 to 95 years, were included as donors. Each donor gave approximately 10 milliliters of peripheral blood, collected into EDTA-treated Vacutainer tubes. Ficoll-Paque density-gradient centrifugation was used to isolate PBMCs, with at least 7 million obtained per sample. Trizol reagent was used to extract total RNA from PBMCs, with at least 5.5 micrograms per sample. For every donor, an aliquot of PBMCs went through flow cytometry to measure the percentages of naive CD45RAhigh/CD27high T cells.

The protocol used for the library was 5' RACE. Sequenced on an Illumina HiSeq 2500. The second PCR ran for about 6 to 11 cycles and used a J-beta primer mix along with a sample-barcoded 5' primer. A template-switch 5' adaptor carrying 12 random nucleotides introduced a unique molecular identifier onto each TCR beta cDNA molecule. At least 2.5 million CDR3-containing paired-end reads were obtained from each sample. All of the RNA was converted into first-strand cDNA using the Mint cDNA synthesis kit, with a TRBC-specific oligonucleotide serving as the primer. Following uracil-DNA glycosylase treatment, all cDNA underwent a first 18-cycle PCR with the universal primers M1SS and BC2_uni_R. On the authors' methods: For normalization, 1 million high-quality reads, each with a distinct molecular identifier, were randomly selected from each sample. Instead of being binned into consensus sequences, reads that shared molecular identifiers were thrown out. CDR3 identification, clonotype clustering and error correction used MiTCR with a Q25 quality threshold and the strictest error-elimination algorithm. Lower-bound total TCR beta diversity was estimated with a nonparametric unseen species model using Euler transformation. TCRdb ran its own pipeline on the public reads, namely fastp trimming at Q25 and MiXCR clone calling, and kept in-frame beta chains. Records with the same CDR3 protein are collapsed into one entry carrying the most frequent genes and DNA. It is TCRdb's table, rather than the study itself, that gives the V and J calls and clone size. This sample gives roughly 1.4 million distinct CDR3 sequences in total; roughly 64% of them show up just once. The top ten hold 6.5% to 8.5% of the sample.

Material for sequencing was blood. Here the chain combines TRBV20-1 and TRBJ2-5, with TRBD1 perhaps the D gene, on 6 matching bases. The TCR sequence derives from a man aged 18 to 29 in good health. In nucleotides, the sequence is TGCAGTGCTAGGATTATAGGGGGAGAGACCCAGTACTTC. Translation gives CSARIIGGETQYF.